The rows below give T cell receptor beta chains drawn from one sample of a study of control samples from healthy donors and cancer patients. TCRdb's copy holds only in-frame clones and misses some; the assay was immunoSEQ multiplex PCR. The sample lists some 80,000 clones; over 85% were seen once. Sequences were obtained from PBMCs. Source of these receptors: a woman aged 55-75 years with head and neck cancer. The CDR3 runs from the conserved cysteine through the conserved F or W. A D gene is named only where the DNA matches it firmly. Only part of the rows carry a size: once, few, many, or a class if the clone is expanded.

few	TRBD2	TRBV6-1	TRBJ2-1	CASSGTYKKREGPRNEQFF
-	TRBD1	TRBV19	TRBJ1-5	CATRLETGRTQPQHF
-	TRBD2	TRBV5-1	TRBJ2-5	CASSYGGSRTSPSRTQYF
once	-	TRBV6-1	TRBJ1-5	CASSETQGHNQPQHF
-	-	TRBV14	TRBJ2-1	CASSQDAYNEQFF
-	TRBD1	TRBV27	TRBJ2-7	CASSLSQARDRVKEQYF
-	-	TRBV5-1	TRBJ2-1	CASSEGNEQFF
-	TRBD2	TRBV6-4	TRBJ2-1	CASSVGTTNNEQFF
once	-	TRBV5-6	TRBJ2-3	CASSASTSADTQYF
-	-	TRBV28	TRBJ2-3	CASSFSGTGSDTQYF
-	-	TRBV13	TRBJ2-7	CASSHYPAYEQYF
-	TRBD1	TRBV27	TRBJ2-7	CASSPFRDRSSEQYF
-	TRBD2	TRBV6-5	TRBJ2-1	CASSYGAGGGYEQFF
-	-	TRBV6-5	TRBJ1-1	CASRVTGPEAFF
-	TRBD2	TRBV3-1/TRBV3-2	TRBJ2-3	CASSQEISGRALGTDTQYF
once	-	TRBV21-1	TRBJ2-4	CASSATSGKAKNIQYF
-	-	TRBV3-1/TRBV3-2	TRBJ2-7	CASSQAYEQYF
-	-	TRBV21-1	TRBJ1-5	CASSKECRVGGNQPQHF
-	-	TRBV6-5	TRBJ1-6	CASSYSNGINSPLHF
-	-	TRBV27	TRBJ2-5	CASSLWGVETQYF
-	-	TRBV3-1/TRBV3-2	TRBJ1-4	CASSPTATNEKLFF
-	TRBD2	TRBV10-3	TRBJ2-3	CAISVASGTRYTQYF
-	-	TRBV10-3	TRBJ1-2	CAISESGLVGGRYGYTF
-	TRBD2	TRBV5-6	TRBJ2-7	CASSLPGLDEQYF
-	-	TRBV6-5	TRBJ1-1	CASSYATGFTEAFF
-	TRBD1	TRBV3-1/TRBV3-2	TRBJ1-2	CASSQGDREGNGYTF
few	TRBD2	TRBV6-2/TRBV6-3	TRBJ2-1	CASRPSGDNEQFF
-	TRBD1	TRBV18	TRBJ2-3	CASSPSMTGATDTQYF
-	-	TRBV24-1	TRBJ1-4	CATSDRGDEKLFF